The 32 T cell receptor beta chains below were found in one sample sequenced in a study of cytomegalovirus exposure and HLA in healthy donors. Primers: 60 Vbeta forward and 13 Jbeta reverse. TCRdb's table, derived via immunoSEQ multiplex PCR, lists solely in-frame clones and lacks some. The data hold under 200,000 clones, with 71% observed a single time. The sample comprised PBMCs. The receptors derive from a girl aged 5-17 years in good health and CMV-seronegative.

The chain is built from TRBV7-8 and TRBJ2-7, with 8 positions matching TRBD1. CDR3 length: 14 amino acids. With V trimmed by 7 bases and J by 2 bases, 7 bases remained unmatched. CDR1 is SGHVS, CDR2 FQNEAQ, per germline. The CDR3 DNA is TGTGCCAGCACCCTCCGGGGACAGGCCTACGAGCAGTACTTC. As protein: CASTLRGQAYEQYF.

The J gene is TRBJ2-5, the V gene TRBV2; unclear D gene. Trimming left V 2 bases short and J 5 bases short, with 15 bases between. Germline CDR1 is SNHLY and CDR2 is FYNNEI. The CDR3 has 15 amino acids. For the CDR3, the DNA is TGTGCCAGCAGTGAACCGAAGACACCCAAGGAGACCCAGTACTTC. This gives the protein CASSEPKTPKETQYF.

This clone occurred a few times. The chain employs TRBV4-1 and TRBJ2-1, with 11 bases identical to TRBD2. This CDR3 comprises 13 residues. The V gene end was trimmed by 2 bases and the J gene end by 9 bases; junction bases not matched to a gene: 0. Germline assignment: CDR1 MGHRA and CDR2 YSYEKL. In DNA, the CDR3 is TGCGCCAGCAGCCAAACTAGCGGGGGTGAGCAGTTCTTC. Its translation: CASSQTSGGEQFF.

This rearrangement joins TRBV5-1 to TRBJ1-2; 8 bases map to TRBD1. The trim removed 4 bases at V and 7 bases at J, leaving 12 bases unmatched. There are 15 residues in the CDR3. The germline V gene encodes CDR1 SGHRS and CDR2 YFSETQ. The CDR3 bases are TGCGCCAGCAGCACGGGACAGGAGATCGCCTTTGGCTACACCTTC. Protein sequence: CASSTGQEIAFGYTF.

The chain links TRBV19 to TRBJ1-6, with TRBD1 identical over 8 bases. The ends lost 7 bases at V and 7 bases at J; junction bases unmatched: 12. The germline CDR1 and CDR2 sequences are LNHDA and SQIVND (reference sequence). This CDR3 is built from 16 residues. The CDR3 DNA reads TGTGCCAGTACTCCGAGACAGGGGTTGGGAAATTCACCCCTCCACTTT. It specifies CASTPRQGLGNSPLHF.

The chain couples TRBV27 to TRBJ1-5; D not certain. Trimming took off 3 bases at V and 3 bases at J, with 12 bases between the two ends. The CDR3 is 15 amino acids. In germline, CDR1 is MNHEY, CDR2 SMNVEV (reference sequence). The CDR3 protein is CASSFGSRLNQPQHF. The DNA for the CDR3 is TGTGCCAGCAGTTTTGGCTCGCGGCTCAATCAGCCCCAGCATTTT.

The chain couples TRBV27 to TRBJ2-3; 8 bases map to TRBD2. Germline-derived CDR1 and CDR2 are MNHEY and SMNVEV (reference sequence). V lost 5 bases and J lost 3; bases outside the gene matches: 13. The CDR3 is 17 residues long. CDR3 residues: CASSPRESGGSTDTQYF. As DNA, the CDR3 is TGTGCCAGCAGTCCCCGGGAAAGCGGGGGCTCTACAGATACGCAGTATTTT.

This clone was seen once. The chain recombines TRBV7-9 with TRBJ2-2; D remains unclear. CDR1 is SEHNR, CDR2 FQNEAQ, per germline (reference sequence). The length of the CDR3 is 13 residues. The V end lost 1 base, the J end lost 6 bases, and 6 bases lay between the germline ends. The CDR3 sequence: CASSLGDAGELFF. CDR3 bases: TGTGCCAGCAGCTTAGGAGATGCCGGGGAGCTGTTTTTT.

The genes are TRBV2 and TRBJ1-4, with 8 bases matching TRBD1. Trimming removed 6 bases from V and 5 bases from J; junction bases left unmatched: 11. The germline gives CDR1 SNHLY, CDR2 FYNNEI. This CDR3 is built from 16 residues. For the CDR3, the DNA is TGTGCCAGCAGCTCCGCCGGGACAGGAAACAATGAAAAACTGTTTTTT. Translating gives CASSSAGTGNNEKLFF.

Only a few counts were recorded for this clone. The CDR3 DNA sequence: TGTGCCTGGAGTGCAAGGGGCTATGGCTACACCTTC. The encoded protein is CAWSARGYGYTF. This rearrangement joins TRBV30 to TRBJ1-2; a possible D gene is TRBD1 (5 bases). V was clipped by 1 base and J by 4 bases, with 7 bases between them. This CDR3 region has 12 residues. CDR1 and CDR2 from the germline V gene are GTSNPN and SVGIG (reference sequence). Combining the CDR3 with reference TRBV30 and TRBJ1-2 gives the whole variable domain SQTIHQWPATLVQPVGSPLSLECTVEGTSNPNLYWYRQAAGRGLQLLFYSVGIGQISSEVPQNLSASRPQDRQFILSSKKLLLSDSGFYLCAWSARGYGYTFGSGTRLTVV.

V is TRBV4-2 and J is TRBJ2-2; 7 positions match TRBD2. Trimming removed 1 base from V and 1 base from J; junction bases left unmatched: 3. The CDR3 extends over 16 amino acids. Germline CDR1 is LGHNA and CDR2 is YNFKEQ. This CDR3 is CASSQGASGNTGELFF. In DNA form, the CDR3 reads TGTGCCAGCAGCCAAGGTGCTAGCGGGAACACCGGGGAGCTGTTTTTT.

The chain is built from TRBV5-4 and TRBJ1-2; 7 nucleotides agree with TRBD1. Germline CDR1 is SGHNT and CDR2 is YYREEE (reference sequence). The CDR3 totals 15 residues. The J segment lost 6 bases and the V segment lost 0 bases, leaving 8 bases of the junction unmatched. The CDR3 sequence: CASSLARQGRNGYTF. The DNA of the CDR3 is TGTGCCAGCAGCTTGGCCAGACAGGGTAGGAATGGCTACACCTTC.

The chain is built from TRBV5-4 and TRBJ1-1; D uncertain. Germline values: CDR1 SGHNT, CDR2 YYREEE (reference sequence). This CDR3 has 15 residues. Trimming removed 4 bases at V and 0 bases at J, with 13 bases between. DNA for the CDR3: TGTGCCAGCAGCCTTACGACGGGGATGAACACTGAAGCTTTCTTT. The encoded protein is CASSLTTGMNTEAFF.

The DNA for the CDR3 is TGTGCCAGCAGGCAGACAGGGAACACTGAAGCTTTCTTT. Translated: CASRQTGNTEAFF. The chain recombines TRBV27 with TRBJ1-1; a weak D match, TRBD1 (6 bases). This CDR3 spans 13 amino acids. Trimming removed 6 bases at V and 1 base at J, with 9 bases between. The germline V gene has CDR1 MNHEY and CDR2 SMNVEV (reference sequence).

This clone appeared a few times. The chain has TRBV30 and TRBJ2-3; maybe TRBD2 (6 bases). The CDR3 runs to 14 residues. CDR1 is GTSNPN, CDR2 SVGIG, per germline (reference sequence). V dropped 4 bases and J dropped 2 bases, with 13 bases sitting between them. CDR3 region: CAWTLGGYTDTQYF. Written as DNA, the CDR3 is TGTGCCTGGACCTTGGGGGGTTACACAGATACGCAGTATTTT.

This clone was counted between two and nine times. DNA for the CDR3: TGTGCCAGCAGCCCGATGGACTACTACAATGAGCAGTTCTTC. Encoded protein: CASSPMDYYNEQFF. The chain combines TRBV7-9 with TRBJ2-1, with a tentative D call TRBD2 (6 bases). The germline V gene encodes CDR1 SEHNR and CDR2 FQNEAQ (reference sequence). Trimming removed 5 bases from V and 3 bases from J, with 11 bases in between. There are 14 residues in the CDR3. The entire variable domain, with the rest obtained from reference TRBV7-9 and TRBJ2-1, is as follows: DTGVSQNPRHKITKRGQNVTFRCDPISEHNRLYWYRQTLGQGPEFLTYFQNEAQLEKSRLLSDRFSAERPKGSFSTLEIQRTEQGDSAMYLCASSPMDYYNEQFFGPGTRLTVL.

This clone was observed a few times. The V call is TRBV27, the J call TRBJ1-6; 7 bases fit TRBD1. This CDR3 comprises 15 residues. The ends lost 3 bases at V and 6 bases at J; junction bases unmatched: 5. Germline lookup yields CDR1 MNHEY and CDR2 SMNVEV (reference sequence). CDR3 in amino acids: CASSFITGANSPLHF. As DNA, the CDR3 is TGTGCCAGCAGTTTTATTACAGGGGCTAATTCACCCCTCCACTTT.

CDR3 region: CASSITGRGTEAFF. CDR3 sequence (DNA): TGTGCCAGTAGTATAACAGGGAGAGGCACTGAAGCTTTCTTT. The chain has TRBV19 and TRBJ1-1; D perhaps matches TRBD1 (6 bases). This CDR3 comprises 14 residues. CDR1 is LNHDA, CDR2 SQIVND, per germline (reference sequence). V was cut by 2 bases and J by 4 bases, with 11 bases left in between.

Only a few counts were recorded for this clone. V gene TRBV4-1 combines with J gene TRBJ1-3; 7 bases are a match to TRBD1. After removal of 1 base from V and 6 bases from J, the junction contained 3 bases not matched to a gene. Germline loops: CDR1 MGHRA, CDR2 YSYEKL. The CDR3 has 14 residues. The CDR3, as DNA: TGCGCCAGCAGCCAAGGACAGGGTACAAACACCATATATTTT. This sequence encodes CASSQGQGTNTIYF.

The rearrangement joins TRBV30 to TRBJ1-3; D unclear. This CDR3 contains 14 residues. The V end was cut by 0 bases, the J end by 1 base, with 7 bases between. The germline CDR1 and CDR2 sequences are GTSNPN and SVGIG (reference sequence). The CDR3 loop is CAWSVLASGNTIYF. Written as DNA, the CDR3 is TGTGCCTGGAGTGTACTCGCGTCTGGAAACACCATATATTTT.

The J gene is TRBJ2-3, the V gene TRBV9; 7 nucleotides line up with TRBD2. The CDR3 sequence is 16 residues long. CDR1 is SGDLS, CDR2 YYNGEE, per germline. With 0 bases clipped from V and 2 bases from J, the junction kept 6 bases outside the gene matches. In nucleotides, the CDR3 is TGTGCCAGCAGCGTAGGTTTCGGGGGGTCCACAGATACGCAGTATTTT. Translated: CASSVGFGGSTDTQYF.

This chain uses TRBV7-6 with TRBJ1-4; a possible D gene is TRBD1 (5 bases). V was clipped by 4 bases and J by 6 bases, with 18 bases between them. Germline V gene sequence: CDR1 SGHVS, CDR2 FNYEAQ. CDR3 size: 16 residues. This chain's CDR3 is CASSSLLGGTDEKLFF. CDR3 nucleotide sequence: TGTGCCAGCAGCTCCCTCTTGGGGGGTACGGATGAAAAACTGTTTTTT.

The gene calls are TRBV27 and TRBJ2-7; possibly TRBD1 for D (6 bases). V lost 5 bases, J lost 8 bases, and 22 bases lay in between. Germline assignment: CDR1 MNHEY and CDR2 SMNVEV (reference sequence). The length of the CDR3 is 15 residues. The CDR3 nucleotides are TGTGCCAGCAGTGCGACAGGCTCAGGTGAGGGAAAGCAGTACTTC. Its protein is CASSATGSGEGKQYF.

J is TRBJ2-4 and V is TRBV5-1, with D unclear. Germline CDR1 SGHRS, CDR2 YFSETQ. The CDR3 extends over 16 amino acids. Trimming cost V 0 bases and J 5 bases, with 15 bases left between them. This CDR3 reads CASSLVSGAYENIQYF. CDR3 sequence (DNA): TGCGCCAGCAGCTTGGTATCGGGTGCCTACGAAAACATTCAGTACTTC.

The rearrangement uses TRBV2 and TRBJ2-7; TRBD1 agrees at 8 bases. From germline, CDR1 is SNHLY and CDR2 FYNNEI. The junction had 1 base not matched to a gene; V was cut back by 6 bases and J by 6 bases. The CDR3 covers 11 residues. The CDR3 DNA reads as TGTGCCAGCAGGCAGGGGGCCGAGCAGTACTTC. Encoded protein: CASRQGAEQYF.

The chain carries TRBV6-1 and TRBJ2-3, with D unclear. The CDR3 covers 15 residues. V lost 1 base and J 0 bases, leaving 8 bases between the germline ends. CDR1 and CDR2 from the germline V gene are MNHNS and SASEGT. CDR3 in amino acids: CASSEGVRSTDTQYF. CDR3 nucleotides: TGTGCCAGCAGTGAAGGAGTTCGGAGCACAGATACGCAGTATTTT.

The chain is built from TRBV7-9 and TRBJ2-1, with TRBD2 matching over 10 bases. The germline V gene has CDR1 SEHNR and CDR2 FQNEAQ (reference sequence). CDR3 length equals 14 residues. Germline trimming cut 8 bases from V and 8 bases from J; bases unmatched to any gene: 9. As DNA, the CDR3 is TGTGCCAGCCTAGCTAGCGGGGGAAGGTATGAGCAGTTCTTC. This translates into CASLASGGRYEQFF.

V and J are TRBV7-8 and TRBJ2-5, with 9 positions matching TRBD1. The end of the DNA is better explained by TRBJ2-7, so the J call may be wrong. Germline loops: CDR1 SGHVS, CDR2 FQNEAQ. The CDR3 totals 13 residues. The CDR3, as DNA: TGTGCCAGCCTCCGGGGACAGGGCTACGAGCAGTACTTC. Translating it yields CASLRGQGYEQYF.

V usage is TRBV10-2 and J usage is TRBJ1-1, with 12 bases that match TRBD1. Unmatched junction bases numbered 9, after V lost 7 bases and J lost 3 bases. From germline, CDR1 is WSHSY and CDR2 SAAADI. The CDR3 length is 16 residues. CDR3 residues: CASTPGQGASYTEAFF. Written as DNA, the CDR3 is TGCGCCAGCACCCCGGGACAGGGGGCCTCGTACACTGAAGCTTTCTTT.

V is TRBV7-2 and J is TRBJ2-1; 8 nucleotides match TRBD2. V trimming: 5 bases; J trimming: 1 base; junction bases outside the gene matches: 7. The CDR3 consists of 16 residues. Germline CDR1 is SGHTA and CDR2 is FQGNSA. DNA of the CDR3: TGTGCCAGCAGCGTCTCGGGGGGGCGTTCCTACAATGAGCAGTTCTTC. Its protein product is CASSVSGGRSYNEQFF.

J is TRBJ1-4 and V is TRBV5-8, with no clear D. CDR3 length equals 16 residues. Germline V gives CDR1 SGHTS, CDR2 YDEGEE. V shed 4 bases and J shed 5 bases, with 18 bases lying between them. Written as DNA, the CDR3 is TGTGCCAGCAGCCGGGGAACTTCAGGAACCAATGAAAAACTGTTTTTT. It translates to CASSRGTSGTNEKLFF.

V and J are TRBV7-9 and TRBJ1-2; 8 bases line up with TRBD1. The ends lost 5 bases at V and 4 bases at J; junction bases unmatched: 3. The CDR3 is 13 amino acids. Germline V CDR1 and CDR2: SEHNR, FQNEAQ (reference sequence). CDR3 sequence reads: CASSVGTGYGYTF. DNA of the CDR3: TGTGCCAGCAGCGTCGGGACAGGCTATGGCTACACCTTC.